This T cell receptor beta chain came from a study of shared clonotypes between healthy human individuals. V lost 4 bases to trimming and J lost 2 bases, with 11 bases between them. The CDR3 totals 14 residues. Looked up from germline, CDR1 is SGHNT and CDR2 is YYREEE (reference sequence). This table comes from immunoSEQ multiplex PCR, and its TCRdb copy is limited to in-frame clones, with some not included. Of fewer than 1.6 million clones detected, approximately 98.5% appear once; the ten largest clones hold about 0.4%. This receptor was obtained from a man aged 25-45 years in good health. The chain couples TRBV5-4 to TRBJ2-3; the D call may be TRBD1 or TRBD2 (5 bases each). The sample taken for sequencing was naive CD4+ T cells sorted from blood. This sample's subset: CD45RA+ positively selected. The CDR3 sequence is CASSPPGPTDTQYF. DNA for the CDR3: TGTGCCAGCAGCCCCCCGGGGCCCACAGATACGCAGTATTTT. The whole variable domain, filled in from reference TRBV5-4 and TRBJ2-3, reads ETGVTQSPTHLIKTRGQQVTLRCSSQSGHNTVSWYQQALGQGPQFIFQYYREEENGRGNFPPRFSGLQFPNYSSELNVNALELDDSALYLCASSPPGPTDTQYFGPGTRLTVL.